This TCR beta chain was captured by sequencing in a study of shared clonotypes between healthy human individuals. Study-wide background: Per-donor plates numbered three CD4 naive, three CD4 memory, two CD8 naive and one CD8 memory.

In its sample, this clone was seen once. The length of the CDR3 is 13 residues. The V and J ends lost 5 bases and 7 bases respectively, with 15 bases between them. CDR1 MNHEY and CDR2 SMNVEV come from the germline V gene (reference sequence). In the original analysis: With immunoSEQ giving junction-only sequences and no quality scores, filtering differed. Assay used: immunoSEQ multiplex PCR; TCRdb lists only in-frame clones, some missing. The V and J calls and clone size come from that table; D and trimming were worked out from the DNA. The repertoire holds roughly 1,800,000 clones, about 95% seen once, with approximately 1% in the top ten. Selected positively for CCR7 and CD45RO-negative, naive CD8 cells excluded terminally differentiated effector memory CD45RA+ cells.

The receptor's source is a man between 18 and 29 years old in good health. The material sequenced was naive CD8+ T cells sorted from blood. This sequence joins TRBV27 and TRBJ2-7; D ambiguous. The chain's CDR3 is CASSIGGLGEQYF. CDR3 DNA sequence: TGTGCCAGCAGTATCGGTGGCCTCGGGGAGCAGTACTTC.